Included here is one T cell receptor beta chain sequence, with context. As yet, its antigen is unknown. These data come from a study of T cells expressing NK-cell markers. On the study more broadly: Sorted CD3+CD56-NKG2C+, CD3+CD56+NKG2C- and CD3+CD56+NKG2C+ T cells were the source of the TCR beta repertoires. Among eight sequenced donors, seven carried HCMV seropositivity while one was seronegative. Study-level points and caveats: Whether the expanded NKG2C+ T cell clones recognized HCMV remained unclear.

CDR3 length: 14 residues. Germline lookup yields CDR1 LGHNA and CDR2 YNFKEQ. 5'RACE template switching with UMIs produced the TCR beta cDNA. TCRdb processed the 5' RACE reads again and assigns one entry to each CDR3 protein, with no DNA. The sample data list 350,000 to 500,000 distinct CDR3 sequences. Sequencing was carried out using blood T cells: a sorted CD56 or NKG2C T cell subset, CD4+ or CD8+ T cells, or bulk PBMC T cells (not recorded which). The sequence was collected from a woman aged 18-69 years in good health. The V call is TRBV4-2, the J call TRBJ2-5. CDR3 amino acids: CASSQGYLQETQYF.